A single TCR beta chain is shown here with its context. The antigen is undetermined. TCRdb re-analysed the 5' RACE reads in MiXCR, keeping a single row per CDR3 protein. The repertoire holds a few hundred thousand distinct CDR3 sequences, with under 25% as singletons. These data come from a study of CD8 T cells in ankylosing spondylitis. Study-wide results and limits: Seemingly distinctive of ankylosing spondylitis blood was a TCR beta motif formed by eight highly homologous variants.

Germline CDR1 MDHEN, CDR2 SYDVKM. V lost 2 bases, J lost 10 bases, and 10 bases lay in between. This CDR3 has 12 amino acids. This TCR was recovered from a male donor with ankylosing spondylitis. The chain joins TRBV28 to TRBJ2-3, with D hard to call. Sequencing was done on a sample of blood, either unsorted or a sorted T cell fraction (not recorded which). CDR3 residues: CASSLLGPAQYF. CDR3 in DNA: TGTGCCAGCAGTTTACTCGGGCCGGCGCAGTATTTT.